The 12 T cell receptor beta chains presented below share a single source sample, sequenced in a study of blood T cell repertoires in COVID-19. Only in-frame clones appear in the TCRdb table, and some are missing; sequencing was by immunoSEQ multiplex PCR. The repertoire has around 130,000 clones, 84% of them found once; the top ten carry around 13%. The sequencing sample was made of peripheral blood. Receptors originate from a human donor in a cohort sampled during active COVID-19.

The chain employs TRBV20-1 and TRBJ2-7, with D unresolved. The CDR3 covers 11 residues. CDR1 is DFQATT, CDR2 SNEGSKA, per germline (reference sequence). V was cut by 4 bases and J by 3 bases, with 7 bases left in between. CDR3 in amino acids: CSAILSYEQYF. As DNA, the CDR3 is TGCAGTGCTATCTTGAGCTACGAGCAGTACTTC.

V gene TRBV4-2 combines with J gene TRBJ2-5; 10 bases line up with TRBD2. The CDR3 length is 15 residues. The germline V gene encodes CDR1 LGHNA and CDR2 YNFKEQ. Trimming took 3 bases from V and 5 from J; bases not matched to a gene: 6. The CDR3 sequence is CASSQQRGGGETQYF. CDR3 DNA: TGTGCCAGCAGCCAGCAGCGGGGGGGCGGTGAGACCCAGTACTTC.

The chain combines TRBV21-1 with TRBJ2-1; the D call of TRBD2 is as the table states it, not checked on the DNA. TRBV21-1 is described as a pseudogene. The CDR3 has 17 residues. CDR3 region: CASSKGGLAGNPNEQFF. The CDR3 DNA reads TGTGCCAGCAGCAAAGGGGGACTAGCGGGGAACCCCAATGAGCAGTTCTTC.

In DNA form, the CDR3 reads TGTGCCAGCAGTGATTCACAGGGTATTTTGGGCGAGCAGTACTTC. As protein: CASSDSQGILGEQYF. The chain is built from TRBV2 and TRBJ2-7, with D tentatively TRBD1 (6 bases). V dropped 3 bases and J dropped 6 bases, with 18 bases sitting between them. Germline V lookup: CDR1 SNHLY, CDR2 FYNNEI. The CDR3 runs to 15 residues.

Here the CDR3 DNA reads TGTGCCAGCAGCAAGGACAGGGTTTCGTTTTTT. Translated, it gives CASSKDRVSFF. The chain has TRBV7-9 and TRBJ1-4; 8 nucleotides align to TRBD1. From germline, CDR1 is SEHNR and CDR2 FQNEAQ (reference sequence). CDR3 length: 11 amino acids. With V trimmed by 5 bases and J by 16 bases, 6 bases remained unmatched. The full variable domain, completed using reference TRBV7-9 and TRBJ1-4, is DTGVSQNPRHKITKRGQNVTFRCDPISEHNRLYWYRQTLGQGPEFLTYFQNEAQLEKSRLLSDRFSAERPKGSFSTLEIQRTEQGDSAMYLCASSKDRVSFFGSGTQLSVL.

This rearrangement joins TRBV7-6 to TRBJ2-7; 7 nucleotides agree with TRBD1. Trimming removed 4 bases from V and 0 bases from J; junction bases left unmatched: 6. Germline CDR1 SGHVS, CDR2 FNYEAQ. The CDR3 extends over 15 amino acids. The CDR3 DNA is TGTGCCAGCAGCTCAGGGACAGCTTACTCCTACGAGCAGTACTTC. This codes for CASSSGTAYSYEQYF. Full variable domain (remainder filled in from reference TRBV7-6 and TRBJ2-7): GAGVSQSPRYKVTKRGQDVALRCDPISGHVSLYWYRQALGQGPEFLTYFNYEAQQDKSGLPNDRFSAERPEGSISTLTIQRTEQRDSAMYRCASSSGTAYSYEQYFGPGTRLTVT.

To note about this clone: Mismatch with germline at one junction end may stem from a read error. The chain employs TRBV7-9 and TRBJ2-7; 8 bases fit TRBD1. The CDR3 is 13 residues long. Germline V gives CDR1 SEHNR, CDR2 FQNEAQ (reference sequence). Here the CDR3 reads CASSSRQGTRLQF. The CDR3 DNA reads TGTGCCAGCAGCTCCCGACAGGGGACGCGCCTCCAATTC.

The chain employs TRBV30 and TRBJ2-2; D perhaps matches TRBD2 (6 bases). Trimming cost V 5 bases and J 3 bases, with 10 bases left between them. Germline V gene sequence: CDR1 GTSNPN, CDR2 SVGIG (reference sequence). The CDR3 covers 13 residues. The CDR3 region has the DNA TGTGCCTGGGGAGGGGCCGACACCGGGGAGCTGTTTTTT. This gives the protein CAWGGADTGELFF.

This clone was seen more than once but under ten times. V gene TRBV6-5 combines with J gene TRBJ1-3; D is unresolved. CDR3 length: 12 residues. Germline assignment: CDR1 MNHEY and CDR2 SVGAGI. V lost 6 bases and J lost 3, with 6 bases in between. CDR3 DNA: TGTGCCAGCAGCTCTCTTGGAAACACCATATATTTT. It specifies CASSSLGNTIYF.

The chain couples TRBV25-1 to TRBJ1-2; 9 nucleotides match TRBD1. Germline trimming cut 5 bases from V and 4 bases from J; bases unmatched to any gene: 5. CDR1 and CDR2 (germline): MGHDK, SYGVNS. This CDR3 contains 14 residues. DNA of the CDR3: TGTGCCAGCAGTCAGGGGACAGGGATCTATGGCTACACCTTC. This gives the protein CASSQGTGIYGYTF.

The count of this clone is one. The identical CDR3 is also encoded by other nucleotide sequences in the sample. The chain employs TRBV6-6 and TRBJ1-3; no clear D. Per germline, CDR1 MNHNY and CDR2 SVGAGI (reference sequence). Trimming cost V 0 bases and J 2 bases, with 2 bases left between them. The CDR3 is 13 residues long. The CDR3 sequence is CASSYSTGNTIYF. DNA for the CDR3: TGTGCCAGCAGTTACTCTACTGGAAACACCATATATTTT.

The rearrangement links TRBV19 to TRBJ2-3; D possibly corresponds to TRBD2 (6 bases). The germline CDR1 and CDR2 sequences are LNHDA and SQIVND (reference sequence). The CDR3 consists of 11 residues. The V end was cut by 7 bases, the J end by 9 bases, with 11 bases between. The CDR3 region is CASTEGRTQYF. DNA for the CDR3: TGTGCCAGTACGGAGGGAAGGACGCAGTATTTT.